The 12 T cell receptor beta chains given below trace back to one sample, sequenced in a study of T cells in Graves' hyperthyroidism and ophthalmopathy. Amplification of TCR beta CDR3 regions was performed using RNA transcripts as template. Primed by the HTBI set, a first-round RT-PCR was run on the TCR CDR3. A single record per CDR3 protein comes from TCRdb applying MiXCR to the multiplex PCR reads. The sample lists 450,000 to 600,000 distinct CDR3 sequences; around 13% were seen once. The sequencing sample was made of blood. These receptors were collected from a middle-aged woman with Graves' hyperthyroidism.

The V gene is TRBV7-2, the J gene TRBJ2-3; TRBD2 matches 9 bases. This CDR3 has 15 residues. With 3 bases clipped from V and 7 bases from J, the junction kept 8 bases outside the gene matches. Per the germline V gene, CDR1 is SGHTA and CDR2 is FQGNSA. The chain's CDR3 is CASSFSGGQLHTQYF. CDR3 DNA: TGTGCCAGCAGCTTTAGCGGGGGCCAACTTCATACGCAGTATTTT.

To note about this clonotype: This may arise from a read error, as a much more abundant clone is one base away. This chain joins TRBV30 and TRBJ2-7, with no clear D. CDR1 and CDR2 from the germline V gene are GTSNPN and SVGIG (reference sequence). CDR3 length: 13 amino acids. V lost 0 bases and J lost 7, with 13 bases in between. CDR3 in DNA: TGTGCCTGGAGTGTTTCAGACTCCGGGGAGCAGTACTTC. Amino acid sequence: CAWSVSDSGEQYF. Complete variable domain (other parts from reference TRBV30 and TRBJ2-7): SQTIHQWPATLVQPVGSPLSLECTVEGTSNPNLYWYRQAAGRGLQLLFYSVGIGQISSEVPQNLSASRPQDRQFILSSKKLLLSDSGFYLCAWSVSDSGEQYFGPGTRLTVT.

This clonotype was seen at least ten times. The chain uses TRBV7-2 and TRBJ1-1; D remains ambiguous. The CDR3 covers 14 residues. Germline CDR1 reads SGHTA; CDR2 reads FQGNSA. Trimming stripped 2 bases from V and 0 bases from J, with 7 bases between. The CDR3 loop reads CASSLSQLNTEAFF. CDR3 coding DNA: TGTGCCAGCAGCTTATCCCAATTGAACACTGAAGCTTTCTTT.

This clonotype was picked up a small number of times. V usage is TRBV9 and J usage is TRBJ2-1, with TRBD2 matching over 10 bases. Per germline, CDR1 SGDLS and CDR2 YYNGEE. The CDR3 consists of 19 residues. V lost 0 bases to trimming and J lost 0 bases; unmatched junction nucleotides: 9. The CDR3 is CASSVEGLAAYSSYNEQFF. The CDR3 DNA reads TGTGCCAGCAGCGTAGAAGGACTAGCGGCCTACAGCTCCTACAATGAGCAGTTCTTC.

The chain carries TRBV20-1 and TRBJ2-1, with 10 bases aligning to TRBD2. This CDR3 is built from 14 residues. V gave up 2 bases and J gave up 8 bases; unmatched junction bases: 6. The germline V gene encodes CDR1 DFQATT and CDR2 SNEGSKA (reference sequence). CDR3 nucleotides: TGCAGTGCTAGAACAGCGGGAGGGCCCCATGAGCAGTTCTTC. This translates into CSARTAGGPHEQFF.

This clonotype showed up just a few times. V is TRBV30 and J is TRBJ2-1, with no clear D. Trimming removed 2 bases from V and 0 bases from J, with 14 bases in between. The CDR3 loop spans 16 amino acids. Germline V CDR1 and CDR2: GTSNPN, SVGIG (reference sequence). The CDR3 coding sequence is TGTGCCTGGAGTCCGACCAGGCGGATCTCCTACAATGAGCAGTTCTTC. Protein sequence: CAWSPTRRISYNEQFF. The entire variable domain, with the rest obtained from reference TRBV30 and TRBJ2-1, is as follows: SQTIHQWPATLVQPVGSPLSLECTVEGTSNPNLYWYRQAAGRGLQLLFYSVGIGQISSEVPQNLSASRPQDRQFILSSKKLLLSDSGFYLCAWSPTRRISYNEQFFGPGTRLTVL.

This clonotype was detected many times. This rearrangement joins TRBV3-1 to TRBJ2-7; a possible D gene is TRBD1 (6 bases). The germline CDR1 and CDR2 sequences are LGHDT and YNNKEL (reference sequence). V lost 2 bases, J lost 5 bases, and 13 bases lay in between. This CDR3 region has 14 residues. CDR3 protein: CASSQQKGVDEQYF. In DNA, the CDR3 is TGTGCCAGCAGCCAACAAAAGGGGGTAGACGAGCAGTACTTC.

V usage is TRBV5-1 and J usage is TRBJ2-5, with 10 bases identical to TRBD1. CDR1 and CDR2 (germline): SGHRS, YFSETQ. The V gene end was trimmed by 0 bases and the J gene end by 3 bases; junction bases not matched to a gene: 2. The CDR3 loop spans 15 amino acids. This CDR3 reads CASSLVGTGEETQYF. Here the CDR3 DNA reads TGCGCCAGCAGCTTGGTAGGGACAGGGGAAGAGACCCAGTACTTC.

This clonotype came up many times. The chain carries TRBV6-1 and TRBJ2-2, with D uncertain. Trimming left V 2 bases short and J 2 bases short, with 9 bases between. In germline, CDR1 is MNHNS, CDR2 SASEGT. The CDR3 extends over 15 amino acids. CDR3 nucleotides: TGTGCCAGCAGTGAAATGACAAGTAACACCGGGGAGCTGTTTTTT. Protein: CASSEMTSNTGELFF.

This clonotype was counted only a few times. CDR3 in DNA: TGCAGTGCCTTCCGTAGCGGATACAATGAGCAGTTCTTC. This codes for CSAFRSGYNEQFF. The V gene is TRBV20-1, the J gene TRBJ2-1, with D perhaps matching TRBD2 (6 bases). Germline CDR1 DFQATT, CDR2 SNEGSKA (reference sequence). With 6 bases removed from V and 4 bases from J, the gap between germline ends came to 13 bases. The CDR3 length is 13 residues.

At least ten counts were recorded for this clonotype. The chain carries TRBV4-1 and TRBJ2-5, with TRBD1 matching over 7 bases. The CDR3 totals 17 residues. CDR1 and CDR2 (germline): MGHRA, YSYEKL. The trim removed 0 bases at V and 4 bases at J, leaving 11 bases unmatched. The chain's CDR3 is CASSQDGDRGYSETQYF. The CDR3 nucleotides read TGCGCCAGCAGCCAAGATGGGGACAGAGGATACTCAGAGACCCAGTACTTC.

This clonotype was recorded many times. The chain combines TRBV30 with TRBJ1-2; 10 bases map to TRBD1. This CDR3 spans 13 amino acids. Trimming took 5 bases from V and 5 from J; bases not matched to a gene: 5. Per the germline V gene, CDR1 is GTSNPN and CDR2 is SVGIG (reference sequence). The CDR3 DNA sequence: TGTGCCTGGCGACAGGGGGCATCGTATGGCTACACCTTC. Its protein is CAWRQGASYGYTF.